One and the same sample provided the 28 T cell receptor beta chains below, sequenced in a study of blood T cell repertoires in COVID-19. The repertoire was sequenced with immunoSEQ multiplex PCR; TCRdb's copy has only in-frame clones and lacks some. The sample lists about 310,000 clones; roughly 85% were seen once. Sequencing was done on a sample of PBMCs or T cells enriched from blood (not recorded which). Receptors originate from a woman aged 25 to 39 who had been exposed to COVID-19.

This chain links TRBV7-9 with TRBJ1-6, with D hard to call. The CDR3 has 16 residues. The germline V and J ends were trimmed by 3 bases and 7 bases, with 16 bases remaining between them. Germline V gene sequence: CDR1 SEHNR, CDR2 FQNEAQ (reference sequence). The CDR3 loop reads CASSFRGGEGNSPLHF. The CDR3 DNA reads TGTGCCAGCAGCTTTCGCGGCGGGGAAGGAAATTCACCCCTCCACTTT.

The chain combines TRBV28 with TRBJ2-3; perhaps TRBD1 as D (7 bases). From germline, CDR1 is MDHEN and CDR2 SYDVKM. V was cut by 6 bases and J by 7 bases, with 17 bases left in between. The CDR3 totals 14 residues. The CDR3 sequence is CASSLGGGANTQYF. In DNA form, the CDR3 reads TGTGCCAGCAGCCTCGGAGGGGGCGCGAATACGCAGTATTTT.

The table lists this clone with a few counts. The chain recombines TRBV18 with TRBJ1-5; no clear D gene. Germline lookup yields CDR1 KGHSH and CDR2 LQKENI. This CDR3 comprises 13 residues. Trimming stripped 6 bases from V and 0 bases from J, with 6 bases between. This CDR3 reads CASSFHSNQPQHF. The CDR3 DNA follows: TGTGCCAGCTCGTTCCATAGCAATCAGCCCCAGCATTTT.

This clone was picked up one time. V and J are TRBV29-1 and TRBJ1-5, with D tentatively TRBD1 (5 bases). This CDR3 is 13 amino acids long. The germline V and J ends were trimmed by 4 bases and 5 bases, with 12 bases remaining between them. Germline-derived CDR1 and CDR2 are SQVTM and ANQGSEA. CDR3 sequence (DNA): TGCAGCGTTGTTGTAGGGGTCCATCAGCCCCAGCATTTT. Protein sequence: CSVVVGVHQPQHF.

V is TRBV2 and J is TRBJ2-1; tentatively, D is TRBD1 (6 bases). Per the germline V gene, CDR1 is SNHLY and CDR2 is FYNNEI. The CDR3 sequence is 15 residues long. Trimming took 3 bases from V and 5 from J, leaving 14 bases between them. Here the CDR3 reads CASSDPGQIHNEQFF. In DNA form, the CDR3 reads TGTGCCAGCAGTGATCCGGGACAAATACACAATGAGCAGTTCTTC. Combining the CDR3 with reference TRBV2 and TRBJ2-1 gives the whole variable domain EPEVTQTPSHQVTQMGQEVILRCVPISNHLYFYWYRQILGQKVEFLVSFYNNEISEKSEIFDDQFSVERPDGSNFTLKIRSTKLEDSAMYFCASSDPGQIHNEQFFGPGTRLTVL.

This rearrangement joins TRBV5-1 to TRBJ1-1, with D perhaps TRBD1 (5 bases). V lost 0 bases and J 5 bases, leaving 14 bases between the germline ends. The CDR3 has 15 residues. In germline, CDR1 is SGHRS, CDR2 YFSETQ. The CDR3 region has the DNA TGCGCCAGCAGCTTGGCCAATACAGGAAGAACTGAAGCTTTCTTT. Its translation: CASSLANTGRTEAFF.

The count of this clone is one. The chain employs TRBV29-1 and TRBJ2-7; D unresolved. Trimming left V 3 bases short and J 0 bases short, with 6 bases between. The length of the CDR3 is 12 residues. CDR1 and CDR2 (germline): SQVTM, ANQGSEA. Here the CDR3 reads CSVDSSSYEQYF. The CDR3 DNA sequence: TGCAGCGTTGATAGCAGCTCCTACGAGCAGTACTTC.

The rearrangement links TRBV27 to TRBJ1-1; TRBD1 might be the D (6 bases). V shed 3 bases and J shed 5 bases, with 13 bases lying between them. The germline V gene has CDR1 MNHEY and CDR2 SMNVEV (reference sequence). This CDR3 has 14 amino acids. CDR3 region: CASSLGGGRTEAFF. The CDR3 DNA reads TGTGCCAGCAGTTTGGGAGGGGGAAGGACTGAAGCTTTCTTT.

The chain couples TRBV9 to TRBJ1-1; no clear D gene. V was pared by 2 bases and J by 1 base, with 9 bases between. The CDR3 runs 14 residues. The germline V gene encodes CDR1 SGDLS and CDR2 YYNGEE. CDR3 nucleotides: TGTGCCAGCAGCGTGGGCACGGAGAACACTGAAGCTTTCTTT. Its translation is CASSVGTENTEAFF.

The chain uses TRBV3-1 (or the pseudogene TRBV3-2) and TRBJ2-5, with 10 bases fitting TRBD2. Germline V gene data show CDR1 as LGHDT and CDR2 as YNNKEL (reference sequence). Losses at the gene ends were 1 base for V and 5 bases for J; bases not matched to a gene: 7. The CDR3 contains 16 residues. CDR3 residues: CASSQGPSGSGETQYF. Written as DNA, the CDR3 is TGTGCCAGCAGCCAAGGGCCTAGCGGGAGTGGCGAGACCCAGTACTTC.

This chain joins TRBV9 and TRBJ2-3; 9 nucleotides match TRBD2. This CDR3 is built from 15 residues. Germline V gene lookup returns CDR1 SGDLS and CDR2 YYNGEE. Germline trimming cut 4 bases from V and 0 bases from J; bases unmatched to any gene: 3. The DNA for the CDR3 is TGTGCCAGCAGCCTGGGGACTAGCAGCACAGATACGCAGTATTTT. Protein sequence: CASSLGTSSTDTQYF.

The chain is built from TRBV2 and TRBJ1-4; unclear D gene. In germline, CDR1 is SNHLY, CDR2 FYNNEI. Trimming cost V 5 bases and J 8 bases, with 15 bases left between them. CDR3 length: 14 amino acids. CDR3 amino acids: CASSLNSLREKLFF. Written as DNA, the CDR3 is TGTGCCAGCAGTCTAAACTCATTACGAGAAAAACTGTTTTTT.

V is TRBV6-5 and J is TRBJ1-3, with 7 positions matching TRBD1. Per the germline V gene, CDR1 is MNHEY and CDR2 is SVGAGI. The CDR3 contains 16 residues. The V and J ends lost 3 bases and 2 bases, in that order; junction bases with no gene match: 7. Written as DNA, the CDR3 is TGTGCCAGCAGTTATTCCAGGGACAGTCCTGGAAACACCATATATTTT. The encoded protein is CASSYSRDSPGNTIYF.

The genes are TRBV4-3 and TRBJ2-2, with 9 bases that match TRBD2. After removal of 0 bases from V and 0 bases from J, the junction contained 5 bases not matched to a gene. This CDR3 region has 18 residues. Germline CDR1 is LGHNA and CDR2 is YSLEER. The CDR3 reads CASSQEGGGAANTGELFF. CDR3 DNA sequence: TGCGCCAGCAGCCAAGAGGGCGGGGGGGCCGCGAACACCGGGGAGCTGTTTTTT.

This clone occurred once. CDR3 sequence (DNA): TGTGCCAGCAGTCGATTCTCACCCGGGACAGGGGGAGAGACCCAGTACTTC. This codes for CASSRFSPGTGGETQYF. The chain has TRBV27 and TRBJ2-5, with 11 bases that match TRBD1. The CDR3 runs to 17 residues. CDR1 and CDR2 from the germline V gene are MNHEY and SMNVEV (reference sequence). J gave up 4 bases and V 5 bases, and 12 bases lay outside the gene matches.

This sequence joins TRBV12-3 or TRBV12-4 and TRBJ1-2; D ambiguous. V lost 1 base and J 5 bases, leaving 5 bases between the germline ends. The CDR3 runs 12 residues. Here the CDR3 DNA reads TGTGCCAGCAGTTTAGGAACATATGGCTACACCTTC. This codes for CASSLGTYGYTF.

This sequence joins TRBV19 and TRBJ1-5; 9 positions match TRBD1. CDR3 size: 13 residues. Germline V lookup: CDR1 LNHDA, CDR2 SQIVND (reference sequence). The J segment lost 5 bases and the V segment lost 10 bases, leaving 6 bases of the junction unmatched. DNA of the CDR3: TGTGCCACCTCCGGGACAGGGCATCAGCCCCAGCATTTT. It encodes CATSGTGHQPQHF.

The rearrangement uses TRBV29-1 and TRBJ2-3; a possible D gene is TRBD1 (6 bases). Germline V lookup: CDR1 SQVTM, CDR2 ANQGSEA. CDR3 size: 14 residues. V was pared by 3 bases and J by 1 base, with 11 bases between. The CDR3 loop is CSVEPGQGTDTQYF. As DNA, the CDR3 is TGCAGCGTTGAGCCGGGACAAGGCACAGATACGCAGTATTTT.

The V call is TRBV10-3, the J call TRBJ2-5; 9 nucleotides agree with TRBD1. J was trimmed by 1 base and V by 9 bases; bases with no gene match: 15. The CDR3 runs 17 residues. Per germline, CDR1 ENHRY and CDR2 SYGVKD. CDR3 nucleotide sequence: TGTGCCATAAAAAATCCCACAGGGGGCCCATCCCAAGAGACCCAGTACTTC. Translated: CAIKNPTGGPSQETQYF.

For the CDR3, the DNA is TGTGCCAGTAGTAAGTACTCCCCGGAGACTAACCGGCAAGAGACCCAGTACTTC. Translated, it gives CASSKYSPETNRQETQYF. The rearrangement joins TRBV19 to TRBJ2-5; possible D gene TRBD2, 5 bases. This CDR3 contains 18 residues. V was pared by 4 bases and J by 2 bases, with 23 bases between. Germline CDR1 reads LNHDA; CDR2 reads SQIVND (reference sequence).

The DNA of the CDR3 is TGTGCCAGCAGCCGGAACAGGGACACCCTTTACTTC. This translates into CASSRNRDTLYF. The chain links TRBV3-1 (or the pseudogene TRBV3-2) to TRBJ2-7; possibly TRBD1 for D (6 bases). V was shortened by 4 bases and J by 13 bases, with 17 bases between the two germline ends. CDR3 length equals 12 residues. The germline V gene encodes CDR1 LGHDT and CDR2 YNNKEL (reference sequence).

This clone was picked up a small number of times. This same CDR3 is encoded by further DNA sequences in the sample. The chain joins TRBV7-9 to TRBJ1-1; 7 bases match TRBD1. Looked up from germline, CDR1 is SEHNR and CDR2 is FQNEAQ (reference sequence). V lost 1 base, J lost 0 bases, and 2 bases stayed unmatched. The CDR3 spans 15 residues. CDR3 in amino acids: CASSLGQGLNTEAFF. The CDR3 nucleotides are TGTGCCAGCAGCTTAGGACAGGGTTTGAACACTGAAGCTTTCTTT.

The chain joins TRBV18 to TRBJ2-1; 13 bases match TRBD2. With V trimmed by 4 bases and J by 4 bases, 1 base remained unmatched. This CDR3 has 15 residues. CDR1 and CDR2 (germline): KGHSH, LQKENI. The CDR3 sequence: CASSQTSGGYNEQFF. The DNA for the CDR3 is TGTGCCAGCTCACAGACTAGCGGGGGGTACAATGAGCAGTTCTTC.

The chain uses TRBV2 and TRBJ1-5, with D perhaps matching TRBD1 (5 bases). Germline V lookup: CDR1 SNHLY, CDR2 FYNNEI. The CDR3 has 14 amino acids. V lost 4 bases and J lost 2, with 9 bases in between. The CDR3 DNA reads as TGTGCCAGCAGTGGTTCGGGGGGCAATCAGCCCCAGCATTTT. This gives the protein CASSGSGGNQPQHF.

The chain is built from TRBV6-4 and TRBJ2-1; D is ambiguous. V gave up 3 bases and J gave up 1 base, with 10 bases separating them. Germline loops: CDR1 MRHNA, CDR2 SNTAGT. The CDR3 length is 15 residues. The DNA of the CDR3 is TGTGCCAGCAGTGAGGAAGCGATTTCCTACAATGAGCAGTTCTTC. It codes for CASSEEAISYNEQFF.

This sequence joins TRBV6-5 and TRBJ2-5, with TRBD1 as a possible D gene (5 bases). The CDR3 contains 16 residues. V was pared by 2 bases and J by 2 bases, with 15 bases between. Germline loops: CDR1 MNHEY, CDR2 SVGAGI. CDR3 sequence (DNA): TGTGCCAGCAGTTACGGGCTTGGGGCCGGACAAGAGACCCAGTACTTC. Protein product: CASSYGLGAGQETQYF.

This chain joins TRBV27 and TRBJ1-3; D might be TRBD1 (6 bases). CDR3 size: 14 residues. Germline V lookup: CDR1 MNHEY, CDR2 SMNVEV (reference sequence). The V end lost 2 bases, the J end lost 1 base, and 6 bases lay between the germline ends. CDR3 sequence: CASSLTGSGNTIYF. The CDR3 DNA reads as TGTGCCAGCAGTTTAACAGGGTCTGGAAACACCATATATTTT.

V usage is TRBV15 and J usage is TRBJ1-4; D perhaps matches TRBD1 (6 bases). V was clipped by 5 bases and J by 7 bases, with 14 bases between them. Germline-derived CDR1 and CDR2 are LNHNV and YYDKDF (reference sequence). The CDR3 is 14 residues long. CDR3 DNA sequence: TGTGCCACCAGCTTGGTGGGGGCGTCTGAAAAACTGTTTTTT. It specifies CATSLVGASEKLFF.